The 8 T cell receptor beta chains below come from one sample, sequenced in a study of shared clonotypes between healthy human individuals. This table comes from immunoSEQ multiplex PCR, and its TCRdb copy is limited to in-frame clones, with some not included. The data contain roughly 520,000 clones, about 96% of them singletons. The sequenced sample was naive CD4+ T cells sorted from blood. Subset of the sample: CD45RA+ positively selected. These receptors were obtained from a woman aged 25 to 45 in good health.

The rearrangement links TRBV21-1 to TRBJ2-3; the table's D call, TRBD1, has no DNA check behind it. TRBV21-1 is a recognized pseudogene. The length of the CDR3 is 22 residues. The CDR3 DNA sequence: TGTGCCAGCAGCAAGACTAAGGACAGGACCCCGAGAAAGCAGTATAGCACAGATACGCAGTATTTT. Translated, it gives CASSKTKDRTPRKQYSTDTQYF.

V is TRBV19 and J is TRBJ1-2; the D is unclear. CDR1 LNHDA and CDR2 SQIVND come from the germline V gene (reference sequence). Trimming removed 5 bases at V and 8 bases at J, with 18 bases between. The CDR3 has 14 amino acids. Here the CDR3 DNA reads TGTGCCAGTAGTGGGCAAACGAGGGTAAACGGCTACACCTTC. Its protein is CASSGQTRVNGYTF. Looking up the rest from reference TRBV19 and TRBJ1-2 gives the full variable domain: DGGITQSPKYLFRKEGQNVTLSCEQNLNHDAMYWYRQDPGQGLRLIYYSQIVNDFQKGDIAEGYSVSREKKESFPLTVTSAQKNPTAFYLCASSGQTRVNGYTFGSGTRLTVV.

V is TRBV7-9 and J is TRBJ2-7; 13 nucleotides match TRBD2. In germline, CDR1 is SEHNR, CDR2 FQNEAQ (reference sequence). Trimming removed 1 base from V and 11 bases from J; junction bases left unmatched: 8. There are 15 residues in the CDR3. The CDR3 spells CASSLEGTSGIEEYF. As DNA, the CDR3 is TGTGCCAGCAGCTTAGAGGGGACTAGCGGGATAGAAGAGTACTTC.

CDR3: CASSVTSGRPILGEQYF. CDR3 DNA: TGTGCCAGCAGTGTCACTAGCGGGAGGCCTATCCTGGGGGAGCAGTACTTC. V usage is TRBV6-4 and J usage is TRBJ2-7, with 12 bases matching TRBD2. V gave up 4 bases and J gave up 7 bases; unmatched junction bases: 14. The germline V gene encodes CDR1 MRHNA and CDR2 SNTAGT. The CDR3 runs 17 residues.

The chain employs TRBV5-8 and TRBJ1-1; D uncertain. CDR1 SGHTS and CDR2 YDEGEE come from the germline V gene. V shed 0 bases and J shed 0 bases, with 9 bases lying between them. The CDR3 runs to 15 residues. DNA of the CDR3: TGTGCCAGCAGCTTGGGACTAACTATGAACACTGAAGCTTTCTTT. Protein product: CASSLGLTMNTEAFF.

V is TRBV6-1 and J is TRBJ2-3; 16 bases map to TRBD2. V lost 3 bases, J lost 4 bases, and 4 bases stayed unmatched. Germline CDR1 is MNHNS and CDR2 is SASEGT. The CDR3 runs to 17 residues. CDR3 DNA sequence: TGTGCCAGCAGTGACTTGGGACTAGCGGGAGGGCCAGATACGCAGTATTTT. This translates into CASSDLGLAGGPDTQYF.

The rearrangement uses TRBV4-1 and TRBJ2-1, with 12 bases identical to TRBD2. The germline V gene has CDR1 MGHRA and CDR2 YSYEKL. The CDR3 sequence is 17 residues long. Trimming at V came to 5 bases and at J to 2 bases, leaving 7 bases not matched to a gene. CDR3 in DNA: TGCGCCAGCAGCGTAGGACTAGCGGGATTTCCCTACAATGAGCAGTTCTTC. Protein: CASSVGLAGFPYNEQFF.

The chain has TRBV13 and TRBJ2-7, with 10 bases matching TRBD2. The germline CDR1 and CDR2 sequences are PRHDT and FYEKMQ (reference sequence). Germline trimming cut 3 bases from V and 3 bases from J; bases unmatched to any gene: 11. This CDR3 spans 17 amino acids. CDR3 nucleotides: TGTGCCAGCAGCTTTCTCGCCGGGACTAGCGATATCTACGAGCAGTACTTC. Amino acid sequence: CASSFLAGTSDIYEQYF. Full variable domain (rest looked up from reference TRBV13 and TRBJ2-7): AAGVIQSPRHLIKEKRETATLKCYPIPRHDTVYWYQQGPGQDPQFLISFYEKMQSDKGSIPDRFSAQQFSDYHSELNMSSLELGDSALYFCASSFLAGTSDIYEQYFGPGTRLTVT.